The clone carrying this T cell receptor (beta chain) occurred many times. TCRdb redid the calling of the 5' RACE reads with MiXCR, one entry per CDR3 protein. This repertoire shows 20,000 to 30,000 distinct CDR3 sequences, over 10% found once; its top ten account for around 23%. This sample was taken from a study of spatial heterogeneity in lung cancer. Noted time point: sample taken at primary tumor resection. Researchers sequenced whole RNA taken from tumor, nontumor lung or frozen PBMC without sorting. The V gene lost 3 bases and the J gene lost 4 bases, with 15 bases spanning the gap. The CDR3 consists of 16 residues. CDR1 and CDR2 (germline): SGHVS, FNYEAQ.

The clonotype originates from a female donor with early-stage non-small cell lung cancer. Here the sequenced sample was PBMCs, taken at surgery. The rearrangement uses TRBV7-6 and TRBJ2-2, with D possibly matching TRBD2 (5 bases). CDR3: CASSLRGGSFTGELFF. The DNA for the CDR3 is TGTGCCAGCAGCTTGAGAGGTGGGAGTTTCACCGGGGAGCTGTTTTTT.